These 9 T cell receptor beta chains came from one sample sequenced in a study of blood T cell repertoires in COVID-19. Some clones are missing from TCRdb's copy, which holds only in-frame ones; the method was immunoSEQ multiplex PCR. The table has around 190,000 clones, more than 75% seen once. Sequenced sample: peripheral blood. These receptors came from a human donor in a cohort sampled during active COVID-19.

This clone was observed a single time. The rearrangement uses TRBV20-1 and TRBJ1-2; weak D call: TRBD1 (6 bases). CDR3 length: 15 residues. The germline V gene encodes CDR1 DFQATT and CDR2 SNEGSKA (reference sequence). Trimming took 3 bases from V and 5 from J, leaving 19 bases between them. CDR3 DNA: TGCAGTGCTAGTAGTGGGCCCAGGGGCGAGTATGGCTACACCTTC. Residues: CSASSGPRGEYGYTF.

CDR3 sequence: CSAGQGVNTEAFF. In nucleotides, the CDR3 is TGCAGCGCGGGACAGGGGGTGAACACTGAAGCTTTCTTT. The genes are TRBV29-1 and TRBJ1-1, with 11 bases lining up with TRBD1. Losses at the gene ends were 7 bases for V and 0 bases for J; bases not matched to a gene: 1. CDR1 SQVTM and CDR2 ANQGSEA come from the germline V gene. The CDR3 contains 13 residues.

CDR3 DNA sequence: TGTGCCACCTTGACAGATAGCTCCTACGAGCAGTACTTC. It translates to CATLTDSSYEQYF. The chain links TRBV10-3 to TRBJ2-7; D is possibly TRBD1 (5 bases). Per germline, CDR1 ENHRY and CDR2 SYGVKD. Trimming took off 10 bases at V and 0 bases at J, with 13 bases between the two ends. The CDR3 has 13 amino acids.

The genes are TRBV21-1 and TRBJ2-5; no check of the table's D call, TRBD2, against the DNA was made. TRBV21-1 corresponds to a pseudogene. The CDR3 runs 18 residues. The CDR3 loop is CASSKEGLAGEGQETQYF. CDR3 coding DNA: TGTGCCAGCAGCAAAGAGGGGCTAGCGGGGGAAGGCCAAGAGACCCAGTACTTC.

V gene TRBV7-2 combines with J gene TRBJ2-7, with D uncertain. CDR3 length equals 14 residues. The V end was cut by 0 bases, the J end by 0 bases, with 6 bases between. Germline CDR1 reads SGHTA; CDR2 reads FQGNSA. The CDR3 here is CASSLAGPSYEQYF. CDR3 bases: TGTGCCAGCAGCTTAGCGGGCCCCTCCTACGAGCAGTACTTC.

This chain connects TRBV7-2 to TRBJ2-2, with D hard to call. Germline lookup yields CDR1 SGHTA and CDR2 FQGNSA. The CDR3 has 13 residues. Trimming removed 4 bases from V and 1 base from J, with 4 bases in between. The DNA for the CDR3 is TGTGCCAGCAGCTCGGGGAACACCGGGGAGCTGTTTTTT. Residues: CASSSGNTGELFF.

V usage is TRBV7-2 and J usage is TRBJ2-5, with 10 bases aligning to TRBD1. Trimming removed 4 bases from V and 5 bases from J; junction bases left unmatched: 7. CDR1 is SGHTA and CDR2 is FQGNSA in the germline V gene. The CDR3 loop spans 15 amino acids. CDR3 coding DNA: TGTGCCAGCAGCTGGATGCCGGGACAGGGGGAGACCCAGTACTTC. Translated: CASSWMPGQGETQYF.

This chain joins TRBV7-2 and TRBJ2-7; perhaps TRBD2 as D (5 bases). The CDR3 contains 12 residues. Germline values: CDR1 SGHTA, CDR2 FQGNSA. Trimming removed 1 base from V and 7 bases from J, with 8 bases in between. In DNA, the CDR3 is TGTGCCAGCAGCTTAGGCGGGCTAGAGCAGTACTTC. This sequence encodes CASSLGGLEQYF.

The chain recombines TRBV19 with TRBJ2-7; D remains ambiguous. CDR3 size: 15 residues. Germline V gene sequence: CDR1 LNHDA, CDR2 SQIVND (reference sequence). Deletions cut 6 bases from V and 0 bases from J, with 15 bases between. CDR3 DNA sequence: TGTGCCAGTAGCTTAATTCCTTCCAGCTCCTACGAGCAGTACTTC. Its protein product is CASSLIPSSSYEQYF. Full variable domain (outside the CDR3, taken from reference TRBV19 and TRBJ2-7): DGGITQSPKYLFRKEGQNVTLSCEQNLNHDAMYWYRQDPGQGLRLIYYSQIVNDFQKGDIAEGYSVSREKKESFPLTVTSAQKNPTAFYLCASSLIPSSSYEQYFGPGTRLTVT.